The 11 T cell receptor beta chains given below trace back to one sample, sequenced in a study of CD8+CD57+ T cells in acquired aplastic anemia. TCR beta VDJ and CDR3 were profiled, and genomic DNA was the template. In TCRdb, the reads were re-called with MiXCR into one record per CDR3 protein. The repertoire holds around 50,000 distinct CDR3 sequences, about two thirds seen once, with 30% to 40% in the top ten. What was sequenced was sorted CD4+, CD8+, or CD8+CD57+ T cells (not recorded which) from PBMCs. The receptors were sampled from a human donor in good health, serving as a control.

V gene TRBV19 combines with J gene TRBJ1-2, with a tentative D call TRBD1 (5 bases). Looked up from germline, CDR1 is LNHDA and CDR2 is SQIVND (reference sequence). Deletions cut 7 bases from V and 2 bases from J, with 14 bases between. The CDR3 loop spans 14 amino acids. CDR3 sequence (DNA): TGTGCCAGTACTCCAAGCCGGGGGAACTATGGCTACACCTTC. Protein product: CASTPSRGNYGYTF.

The chain links TRBV10-3 to TRBJ2-5, with D perhaps given as TRBD1 or TRBD2 (6 bases each). The V end was cut by 0 bases, the J end by 1 base, with 9 bases between. The CDR3 length is 15 residues. Germline V gives CDR1 ENHRY, CDR2 SYGVKD. The CDR3 sequence: CAISESEGVQETQYF. CDR3 coding DNA: TGTGCCATCAGTGAGTCGGAGGGGGTCCAAGAGACCCAGTACTTC.

V gene TRBV19 combines with J gene TRBJ1-1; D is possibly TRBD1 (6 bases). This CDR3 contains 14 residues. V was shortened by 5 bases and J by 0 bases, with 10 bases between the two germline ends. Germline V lookup: CDR1 LNHDA, CDR2 SQIVND (reference sequence). CDR3 amino acids: CASSARTVNTEAFF. CDR3 DNA sequence: TGTGCCAGTAGTGCTCGGACAGTGAACACTGAAGCTTTCTTT.

The chain carries TRBV7-3 and TRBJ2-1; 9 bases map to TRBD2. V gave up 2 bases and J gave up 7 bases; unmatched junction bases: 9. The CDR3 is 16 amino acids. Per germline, CDR1 SGHTA and CDR2 FQGTGA. CDR3 loop: CASSLVREGLGNEQFF. The CDR3 coding sequence is TGTGCCAGCAGCTTAGTGCGGGAGGGCCTGGGGAATGAGCAGTTCTTC.

This clonotype was observed once. This chain's CDR3 is CASSGTVGNTEAFF. In nucleotides, the CDR3 is TGTGCCAGCAGTGGGACTGTGGGGAACACTGAAGCTTTCTTT. The genes are TRBV25-1 and TRBJ1-1; D is uncertain. The CDR3 totals 14 residues. CDR1 is MGHDK, CDR2 SYGVNS, per germline. Trimming removed 4 bases from V and 1 base from J, with 10 bases in between.

This rearrangement joins TRBV25-1 to TRBJ2-7, with no clear D. The last part of the DNA fits TRBJ2-5 better; the J call may be wrong. CDR3 length: 13 residues. Germline V gives CDR1 MGHDK, CDR2 SYGVNS. The CDR3 sequence is CASSDFPAETQYF. DNA for the CDR3: TGTGCCAGCAGTGACTTCCCCGCGGAGACCCAGTACTTC.

The genes are TRBV19 and TRBJ2-1; TRBD2 aligns across 11 bases. The CDR3 extends over 16 amino acids. Per germline, CDR1 LNHDA and CDR2 SQIVND (reference sequence). Germline trimming cut 4 bases from V and 7 bases from J; bases unmatched to any gene: 9. The CDR3 coding sequence is TGTGCCAGTAGTACTGCCGGGACTAGCGGTAGTAATGAGCAGTTCTTC. This translates into CASSTAGTSGSNEQFF.

The chain joins TRBV29-1 to TRBJ2-1, with 11 bases aligning to TRBD1. The CDR3 sequence is 14 residues long. With V trimmed by 8 bases and J by 3 bases, 6 bases remained unmatched. Per germline, CDR1 SQVTM and CDR2 ANQGSEA. The CDR3 region is CSTRTGGGYNEQFF. CDR3 nucleotide sequence: TGCAGCACGCGGACAGGGGGCGGCTACAATGAGCAGTTCTTC.

CDR3 loop: CANWDNGNTIYF. Here the CDR3 DNA reads TGTGCCAACTGGGACAATGGAAACACCATATATTTT. The rearrangement joins TRBV10-3 to TRBJ1-3; perhaps TRBD1 as D (6 bases). This CDR3 is built from 12 residues. The ends were cut back, 10 bases at V and 3 bases at J, with 10 bases in the middle. Germline V gene lookup returns CDR1 ENHRY and CDR2 SYGVKD.

J is TRBJ2-3 and V is TRBV11-1; tentatively, D is TRBD2 (6 bases). The CDR3 length is 16 residues. The V and J ends lost 5 bases and 3 bases respectively, with 18 bases between them. Looked up from germline, CDR1 is SGHAT and CDR2 is FQDESV (reference sequence). The CDR3 is CASSAGGARVTDTQYF. The CDR3 region has the DNA TGTGCCAGCAGCGCCGGAGGGGCTAGAGTAACAGATACGCAGTATTTT.

The V gene is TRBV29-1, the J gene TRBJ1-1, with D hard to call. The CDR3 consists of 13 residues. The V end was cut by 0 bases, the J end by 3 bases, with 8 bases between. CDR1 and CDR2 (germline): SQVTM, ANQGSEA. The CDR3 DNA reads as TGCAGCGTTGAAGAACCTCGGGACACTGAAGCTTTCTTT. As protein: CSVEEPRDTEAFF.